Here is one T cell receptor (beta chain) with its context. TCRdb's table, derived via immunoSEQ multiplex PCR, lists solely in-frame clones and lacks some. Of about 660,000 clones listed, more than 70% were seen once; the top ten hold just under 0.0095%. Germline values: CDR1 MGHRA, CDR2 YSYEKL. This CDR3 region has 15 residues. Trimming shortened V by 0 bases and J by 4 bases, and 12 bases separated the two germline ends. The data belong to a study of shared T cell receptors in the human thymus. The sample also formed part of further work on human thymus T cells. According to that study: Those donating were healthy Finnish infants in corrective surgery for congenital heart defects. Resections from corrective heart surgery supplied the thymus tissue. Apparent skewing of V and J gene usage characterized both thymic and blood repertoires. Thymic repertoires of unrelated individuals were reported in related research to overlap highly.

The chain carries TRBV4-1 and TRBJ1-1; maybe TRBD1 (6 bases). Specimen: thymocytes. This sequence was found in a boy under two years old with a congenital heart defect. As DNA, the CDR3 is TGCGCCAGCAGCCAAGATGAGGGAGGGGGCACTGAAGCTTTCTTT. Translating it yields CASSQDEGGGTEAFF.